This is a list of T cell receptor beta chains from one sample in a study of T cell responses to AZD1222 COVID-19 vaccine. Some clones are missing from TCRdb's copy, which holds only in-frame ones; the method was immunoSEQ multiplex PCR. The table has under 200,000 clones, about nine tenths seen once; the top ten hold around 1.5%. The sequencing used peripheral blood, collected on day 0 of AZD1222 vaccination. These receptors came from an adult in good health. CDR3s include the opening cysteine and the closing phenylalanine or tryptophan. The order of the fields is J gene, CDR3 length, D gene, V gene, clone size, CDR3 DNA, CDR3 protein. The D gene is left open where the match is weak. Some rows have no size entry. The others give once, few or many, or a class for an expanded clone.

j_gene: TRBJ2-5; len: 13; d_gene: -; v_gene: TRBV3-1/TRBV3-2; abundance: -; CDR3nt: TGTGCCAGCAGCCAGGATTCCATGGAGACCCAGTACTTC; CDR3aa: CASSQDSMETQYF
j_gene: TRBJ1-6; len: 18; d_gene: -; v_gene: TRBV4-1; abundance: -; CDR3nt: TGCGCCAGCAGCCAGGACTTCGGGGGGGGACCCAATAATTCACCCCTCCACTTT; CDR3aa: CASSQDFGGGPNNSPLHF
j_gene: TRBJ1-6; len: 18; d_gene: -; v_gene: TRBV18; abundance: -; CDR3nt: TGTGCCAGCTCACCTTCGGGGCCGGGGAGCTCCTATAATTCACCCCTCCACTTT; CDR3aa: CASSPSGPGSSYNSPLHF
j_gene: TRBJ2-7; len: 15; d_gene: TRBD1; v_gene: TRBV4-2; abundance: -; CDR3nt: TGTGCCAGCAGCCAAGCGACAGGGTCCCCCTACGAGCAGTACTTC; CDR3aa: CASSQATGSPYEQYF
j_gene: TRBJ1-4; len: 15; d_gene: -; v_gene: TRBV7-9; abundance: -; CDR3nt: TGTGCCAGCAGCTTAGGGGGCGGAGGAACCGAAAAACTGTTTTTT; CDR3aa: CASSLGGGGTEKLFF
j_gene: TRBJ1-1; len: 17; d_gene: -; v_gene: TRBV27; abundance: -; CDR3nt: TGTGCCAGCAGTTTATCGACAGACTCCACGTATATCACTGAAGCTTTCTTT; CDR3aa: CASSLSTDSTYITEAFF
j_gene: TRBJ2-3; len: 14; d_gene: -; v_gene: TRBV4-3; abundance: -; CDR3nt: TGCGCCAGCAGCCAAGAGAGAGCCACAGATACGCAGTATTTT; CDR3aa: CASSQERATDTQYF
j_gene: TRBJ1-6; len: 17; d_gene: -; v_gene: TRBV7-3; abundance: -; CDR3nt: TGTGCCAGCAGCCCAGTGGGAGGTCCCACTATGGATTCACCCCTCCACTTT; CDR3aa: CASSPVGGPTMDSPLHF
j_gene: TRBJ1-1; len: 16; d_gene: TRBD1; v_gene: TRBV5-1; abundance: -; CDR3nt: TGCGCCAGCAGCTTGGCGGAGACAGGGGCCAACACTGAAGCTTTCTTT; CDR3aa: CASSLAETGANTEAFF
j_gene: TRBJ2-2; len: 17; d_gene: TRBD1; v_gene: TRBV14; abundance: -; CDR3nt: TGTGCCAGCAGCCAGAAACGGACAGGATGGAACACCGGGGAGCTGTTTTTT; CDR3aa: CASSQKRTGWNTGELFF
j_gene: TRBJ1-3; len: 15; d_gene: TRBD1; v_gene: TRBV2; abundance: few; CDR3nt: TGTGCCAGCAGTTATACAGGGGGCCTGTTAAACACCATATATTTT; CDR3aa: CASSYTGGLLNTIYF
j_gene: TRBJ1-5; len: 13; d_gene: TRBD1; v_gene: TRBV7-8; abundance: -; CDR3nt: TGTGCCAGCAGCGACGGGACAGATCAGCCCCAGCATTTT; CDR3aa: CASSDGTDQPQHF
j_gene: TRBJ1-2; len: 12; d_gene: -; v_gene: TRBV29-1; abundance: -; CDR3nt: TGCAGCGCAAGAGCCGGGGGCTATGGCTACACCTTC; CDR3aa: CSARAGGYGYTF
j_gene: TRBJ2-5; len: 16; d_gene: TRBD1; v_gene: TRBV7-8; abundance: -; CDR3nt: TGTGCCAGCAGCACCTCGACAGGGGCCCTACTTAGGACCCAGTACTTC; CDR3aa: CASSTSTGALLRTQYF
j_gene: TRBJ1-1; len: 14; d_gene: -; v_gene: TRBV18; abundance: -; CDR3nt: TGTGCCAGCTCACAGGGCCCCGGGTCGACTGAAGCTTTCTTT; CDR3aa: CASSQGPGSTEAFF
j_gene: TRBJ2-5; len: 16; d_gene: TRBD2; v_gene: TRBV4-2; abundance: -; CDR3nt: TGTGCCAGCAGCCCCTATGCGGGGGGTCCCCAAGAGACCCAGTACTTC; CDR3aa: CASSPYAGGPQETQYF
j_gene: TRBJ2-3; len: 16; d_gene: -; v_gene: TRBV4-3; abundance: -; CDR3nt: TGCGCCAGCAGCCAAGGCCTAGCAACCGGCACAGATACGCAGTATTTT; CDR3aa: CASSQGLATGTDTQYF
j_gene: TRBJ1-1; len: 17; d_gene: -; v_gene: TRBV11-3; abundance: once; CDR3nt: TGTGCCAGCAGCTTAGTTACTCTCGGGGTTAAACACACTGAAGCTTTCTTT; CDR3aa: CASSLVTLGVKHTEAFF
j_gene: TRBJ1-2; len: 17; d_gene: TRBD1; v_gene: TRBV6-1; abundance: few; CDR3nt: TGTGCCAGCAGTGCCCTCGGGACACGAGGGGGCTTCTATGGCTACACCTTC; CDR3aa: CASSALGTRGGFYGYTF
j_gene: TRBJ1-1; len: 13; d_gene: -; v_gene: TRBV6-2/TRBV6-3; abundance: once; CDR3nt: TGTGCCAGCAGCAACACAGTGAACACTGAAGCTTTCTTT; CDR3aa: CASSNTVNTEAFF
j_gene: TRBJ1-6; len: 15; d_gene: -; v_gene: TRBV6-1; abundance: -; CDR3nt: TGTGCCAGCAGAGAAGATATGGGGCATCGGTCACCCCTCCACTTT; CDR3aa: CASREDMGHRSPLHF
j_gene: TRBJ1-2; len: 14; d_gene: TRBD1; v_gene: TRBV27; abundance: -; CDR3nt: TGTGCCAGCAGCCCTCAAGGGACAGTCTATGGCTACACCTTC; CDR3aa: CASSPQGTVYGYTF
j_gene: TRBJ2-5; len: 14; d_gene: -; v_gene: TRBV11-2; abundance: -; CDR3nt: TGTGCCAGCAGCAAAGACATTCTCCCTGAGACCCAGTACTTC; CDR3aa: CASSKDILPETQYF
j_gene: TRBJ2-2; len: 16; d_gene: -; v_gene: TRBV7-6; abundance: few; CDR3nt: TGTGCCAGCAGCTTAGCGGATGGGCGCAACACCGGGGAGCTGTTTTTT; CDR3aa: CASSLADGRNTGELFF
j_gene: TRBJ2-5; len: 17; d_gene: TRBD2; v_gene: TRBV3-1/TRBV3-2; abundance: -; CDR3nt: TGTGCCAGCAGCCTTATCCTAGCGGGGGGAACCACGGAGACCCAGTACTTC; CDR3aa: CASSLILAGGTTETQYF
j_gene: TRBJ1-1; len: 15; d_gene: TRBD1; v_gene: TRBV28; abundance: -; CDR3nt: TGTGCCAGCAGCATAGCCAGGGGGTCGAACACTGAAGCTTTCTTT; CDR3aa: CASSIARGSNTEAFF
j_gene: TRBJ1-1; len: 15; d_gene: -; v_gene: TRBV7-6; abundance: -; CDR3nt: TGTGCCAGCAGCTTAGCGTCGGCACTGAACACTGAAGCTTTCTTT; CDR3aa: CASSLASALNTEAFF
j_gene: TRBJ2-3; len: 14; d_gene: TRBD2; v_gene: TRBV13; abundance: -; CDR3nt: TGTGCCAGCAAACTAGCGGGGGACACAGATACGCAGTATTTT; CDR3aa: CASKLAGDTDTQYF
j_gene: TRBJ1-1; len: 15; d_gene: -; v_gene: TRBV4-2; abundance: -; CDR3nt: TGTGCCAGCAGCCCTTACAAAGGGGCGAACACTGAAGCTTTCTTT; CDR3aa: CASSPYKGANTEAFF
j_gene: TRBJ2-7; len: 15; d_gene: -; v_gene: TRBV6-2/TRBV6-3; abundance: -; CDR3nt: TGTGCCAGCAGTTACTCTAAGGGACTTTCCTACGAGCAGTACTTC; CDR3aa: CASSYSKGLSYEQYF
j_gene: TRBJ2-7; len: 14; d_gene: -; v_gene: TRBV28; abundance: -; CDR3nt: TGTGCCAGCAGTTTAGAGTTAAGGACCTACGAGCAGTACTTC; CDR3aa: CASSLELRTYEQYF
j_gene: TRBJ1-2; len: 14; d_gene: -; v_gene: TRBV9; abundance: -; CDR3nt: TGTGCCAGCAGCGCAGTTCTATTCGACAGAAGCTACACCTTC; CDR3aa: CASSAVLFDRSYTF
j_gene: TRBJ1-6; len: 15; d_gene: -; v_gene: TRBV30; abundance: -; CDR3nt: TGTGCCTGGAGTGCCCAAACCCCCTATAATTCACCCCTCCACTTT; CDR3aa: CAWSAQTPYNSPLHF
j_gene: TRBJ1-2; len: 14; d_gene: -; v_gene: TRBV28; abundance: -; CDR3nt: TGTGCCAGCAGTTTAGGGGGGAAGGGGTACGGCTACACCTTC; CDR3aa: CASSLGGKGYGYTF
j_gene: TRBJ1-4; len: 15; d_gene: -; v_gene: TRBV7-2; abundance: -; CDR3nt: TGTGCCAGCAGCTTAGCGGCAGGGAGTAATGAAAAACTGTTTTTT; CDR3aa: CASSLAAGSNEKLFF
j_gene: TRBJ2-3; len: 16; d_gene: TRBD2; v_gene: TRBV6-1; abundance: -; CDR3nt: TGTGCCAGCAGTGGTACTAGCGGGGGGTTTGGAGATACGCAGTATTTT; CDR3aa: CASSGTSGGFGDTQYF
j_gene: TRBJ2-1; len: 14; d_gene: TRBD2; v_gene: TRBV2; abundance: -; CDR3nt: TGTGCCAGCAGTACTAGCGGGGGGGTCAATGAGCAGTTCTTC; CDR3aa: CASSTSGGVNEQFF
j_gene: TRBJ1-1; len: 12; d_gene: -; v_gene: TRBV7-9; abundance: -; CDR3nt: TGTGCCAGCAGCCACGAGCAGGGTGAAGCTTTCTTT; CDR3aa: CASSHEQGEAFF
j_gene: TRBJ1-2; len: 13; d_gene: -; v_gene: TRBV18; abundance: -; CDR3nt: TGTGCCAGCTCACCCCGGGTGGACTATGGCTACACCTTC; CDR3aa: CASSPRVDYGYTF
j_gene: TRBJ1-2; len: 14; d_gene: TRBD1; v_gene: TRBV2; abundance: -; CDR3nt: TGTGCCAGCAGATATACAGGGGCCTCTTATGGCTACACCTTC; CDR3aa: CASRYTGASYGYTF
j_gene: TRBJ2-7; len: 15; d_gene: -; v_gene: TRBV27; abundance: -; CDR3nt: TGTGCCAGCAGTTTATCAGATGCAGGGGCCTACGAGCAGTACTTC; CDR3aa: CASSLSDAGAYEQYF